This TCR beta chain was captured by sequencing in a study of yellow fever vaccine responses in identical twins. Overall study results and limits: Reportedly, twins showed a vaccine T cell response that looked partly convergent and partly personalized.

About this clonotype itself: The antigen is unknown.

TCRdb fed the RT-PCR reads into MiXCR, producing one record per CDR3 protein. The sample holds 30,000 to 40,000 distinct CDR3 sequences, more than 50% seen once. Trimming pared 4 bases from V and 4 bases from J, leaving 16 bases between. The germline gives CDR1 SNHLY, CDR2 FYNNEI. The CDR3 has 15 amino acids. The clonotype was recovered from a woman aged 18-29 years who received the yellow fever vaccine. V is TRBV2 and J is TRBJ2-5, with D tentatively TRBD2 (6 bases). This specimen consisted of T cells from blood (PBMCs), unsorted or a sorted subset (not recorded which), obtained before or after yellow fever vaccination (not recorded which). Here the CDR3 reads CASSGVTGLRETQYF. The CDR3 DNA follows: TGTGCCAGCAGTGGTGTCACGGGACTGCGAGAGACCCAGTACTTC.